Listed below are T cell receptor beta chains from one sample, sequenced in a study of T-cell reconstitution after alpha-beta-depleted transplantation in children. TCRdb redid the calling of the PCR reads with MiXCR, one entry per CDR3 protein. There are about 500,000 distinct CDR3 sequences in the sample; 10% to 12% occur only once, and 12% to 15% lies in the top ten. The sequencing here drew on PBMCs, mostly from graft donor cells, taken 180 days after TCRalphabeta/CD19-depleted stem cell transplant. These receptors were taken from a female patient aged 2-15 years who had a stem cell transplant for aplastic anemia, so the T cells may come from the graft donor. Each CDR3 is given with its conserved first and last residue. The D gene is left open where the match is weak. Not all rows give a size; the values are once, few, many and, for expanded clones, a class.

d_call: TRBD1; clone_size: few; v_call: TRBV28; j_call: TRBJ2-2; cdr3_nt: TGTGCCAGCAGTTCTCCGGGACAGGGACACACCGGGGAGCTGTTTTTT; cdr3_aa: CASSSPGQGHTGELFF
d_call: TRBD1; clone_size: -; v_call: TRBV20-1; j_call: TRBJ2-7; cdr3_nt: TGCAGTGCCTGGCCCCAGGGGGCTCCCCAGTGGGACGAGCAGTACTTC; cdr3_aa: CSAWPQGAPQWDEQYF
d_call: TRBD2; clone_size: -; v_call: TRBV29-1; j_call: TRBJ2-3; cdr3_nt: TGCAGCGTTGAAGGGCTTGCGGGAGGGCCGGGCACAGATACGCAGTATTTT; cdr3_aa: CSVEGLAGGPGTDTQYF
d_call: -; clone_size: few; v_call: TRBV18; j_call: TRBJ2-7; cdr3_nt: TGTGCCAGCTCACCTCGGGCTAGCTGGCGGTACGAGCAGTACTTC; cdr3_aa: CASSPRASWRYEQYF
d_call: -; clone_size: many; v_call: TRBV19; j_call: TRBJ1-6; cdr3_nt: TGTGCCAGTAGTATCGCAGGGGACGATGGTACGCCCCTCCACTTT; cdr3_aa: CASSIAGDDGTPLHF
d_call: -; clone_size: -; v_call: TRBV18; j_call: TRBJ1-1; cdr3_nt: TGTGCCAGCTCAACAGTACAGGGTCTGAACACTGAAGCTTTCTTT; cdr3_aa: CASSTVQGLNTEAFF
d_call: TRBD1; clone_size: -; v_call: TRBV30; j_call: TRBJ1-1; cdr3_nt: TGTGCCTGGGGACAGGGACTGTCCACTGAAGCTTTCTTT; cdr3_aa: CAWGQGLSTEAFF
d_call: -; clone_size: few; v_call: TRBV7-2; j_call: TRBJ1-1; cdr3_nt: TGTGCCAGCCGTGGGCCAGGGATCATGAACACTGAAGCTTTCTTT; cdr3_aa: CASRGPGIMNTEAFF
d_call: TRBD1; clone_size: -; v_call: TRBV7-6; j_call: TRBJ2-2; cdr3_nt: TGTGCCAGCAGCTCCACCGGGACAGCGAACACCGGGGAGCTGTTTTTT; cdr3_aa: CASSSTGTANTGELFF
d_call: TRBD2; clone_size: few; v_call: TRBV3-1; j_call: TRBJ2-1; cdr3_nt: TGTGCCAGCAGCCAAAAAGAACTAGCGGGATTAATCAATGAGCAGTTCTTC; cdr3_aa: CASSQKELAGLINEQFF
d_call: -; clone_size: -; v_call: TRBV20-1; j_call: TRBJ2-3; cdr3_nt: TGCAGTGCTTCTCTCGCGCTCAAATCCATTAGCACAGATACGCAGTATTTT; cdr3_aa: CSASLALKSISTDTQYF
d_call: TRBD1; clone_size: -; v_call: TRBV7-6; j_call: TRBJ2-5; cdr3_nt: TGTGCCAGCAGCTCTGCCTTCATGGACAGGGGGGATATAGAGACCCAGTACTTC; cdr3_aa: CASSSAFMDRGDIETQYF
d_call: -; clone_size: -; v_call: TRBV12-3/TRBV12-4; j_call: TRBJ2-1; cdr3_nt: TGTGCCAGCAGTTTACGACAGGAGCAGTTCTTC; cdr3_aa: CASSLRQEQFF
d_call: -; clone_size: few; v_call: TRBV28; j_call: TRBJ2-3; cdr3_nt: TGTGCCAGCAGAACGCGGAGGACGGGCCGCGCAGGCACAGATACGCAGTATTTT; cdr3_aa: CASRTRRTGRAGTDTQYF
d_call: -; clone_size: -; v_call: TRBV27; j_call: TRBJ1-6; cdr3_nt: TGTGCCAGCAGTCTCCGACTGGATAATTCACCCCTCCACTTT; cdr3_aa: CASSLRLDNSPLHF
d_call: -; clone_size: many; v_call: TRBV29-1; j_call: TRBJ2-3; cdr3_nt: TGCAGCGTTTTTACGAGGGGCCGGACAGATACGCAGTATTTT; cdr3_aa: CSVFTRGRTDTQYF
d_call: -; clone_size: many; v_call: TRBV6-2/TRBV6-3; j_call: TRBJ2-1; cdr3_nt: TGTGCCAGCAGTTACACGACTTTACAAGCGAGAAGCTCCTACAATGAGCAGTTCTTC; cdr3_aa: CASSYTTLQARSSYNEQFF
d_call: -; clone_size: -; v_call: TRBV7-2; j_call: TRBJ2-7; cdr3_nt: TGTGCCAGCAGCCCCTGGGGGGACAAGAACGAGCAGTACTTC; cdr3_aa: CASSPWGDKNEQYF
d_call: TRBD2; clone_size: few; v_call: TRBV20-1; j_call: TRBJ2-1; cdr3_nt: TGCAGTGCGCCCGGGACTAGCTCCCCTCGTGAGCAGTTCTTC; cdr3_aa: CSAPGTSSPREQFF
d_call: TRBD2; clone_size: -; v_call: TRBV28; j_call: TRBJ2-5; cdr3_nt: TGTGCCAGCAGTTCCCCGGGACTAGCGGGAGAGAGGGAGACCCAGTACTTC; cdr3_aa: CASSSPGLAGERETQYF
d_call: TRBD2; clone_size: -; v_call: TRBV27; j_call: TRBJ2-7; cdr3_nt: TGTGCCAGCGGTAGCGGGATTGGCTCCTACGAGCAGTACTTC; cdr3_aa: CASGSGIGSYEQYF
d_call: -; clone_size: -; v_call: TRBV7-9; j_call: TRBJ2-1; cdr3_nt: TGTGCCAGCCTTATCAGCTACAATGAGCAGTTCTTC; cdr3_aa: CASLISYNEQFF
d_call: -; clone_size: many; v_call: TRBV4-3; j_call: TRBJ2-7; cdr3_nt: TGCGCCAGCAGCCAAGATAAGCAAGGCTACGAGCAGTACTTC; cdr3_aa: CASSQDKQGYEQYF
d_call: -; clone_size: -; v_call: TRBV20-1; j_call: TRBJ1-2; cdr3_nt: TGCAGTGCTAGAGATCAGCAGAGGGCCTATGGCTACACCTTC; cdr3_aa: CSARDQQRAYGYTF
d_call: -; clone_size: few; v_call: TRBV15; j_call: TRBJ1-2; cdr3_nt: TGTGCCACCAGCAGCCACGTCGAGCGACGGCCTAACTATGGCTACACCTTC; cdr3_aa: CATSSHVERRPNYGYTF
d_call: -; clone_size: few; v_call: TRBV12-3/TRBV12-4; j_call: TRBJ1-5; cdr3_nt: TGTGCCAGCAGGTTAGGTGGGACGCTTTATCAGCCCCAGCATTTT; cdr3_aa: CASRLGGTLYQPQHF
d_call: TRBD1; clone_size: few; v_call: TRBV20-1; j_call: TRBJ1-1; cdr3_nt: TGCAGTGCTAGGACAGGGGGAAGGACTGAAGCTTTCTTT; cdr3_aa: CSARTGGRTEAFF
d_call: TRBD2; clone_size: -; v_call: TRBV24-1; j_call: TRBJ2-1; cdr3_nt: TGTGCCACCAGTGATCAGGCGGGAGTCCCCTACAATGAGCAGTTCTTC; cdr3_aa: CATSDQAGVPYNEQFF
d_call: -; clone_size: -; v_call: TRBV18; j_call: TRBJ1-4; cdr3_nt: TGTGCCAGCTCACCGGCAGGGACTAATGAAAAACTGTTTTTT; cdr3_aa: CASSPAGTNEKLFF
d_call: TRBD2; clone_size: many; v_call: TRBV29-1; j_call: TRBJ2-3; cdr3_nt: TGCAGCGTAGCGGGAGGAACAGATACGCAGTATTTT; cdr3_aa: CSVAGGTDTQYF
d_call: TRBD1; clone_size: -; v_call: TRBV12-3/TRBV12-4; j_call: TRBJ2-7; cdr3_nt: TGTGCCAGCAGTTTAGAAGGGGGGACAGGGCCTTGGGAGCAGTACTTC; cdr3_aa: CASSLEGGTGPWEQYF
d_call: -; clone_size: -; v_call: TRBV29-1; j_call: TRBJ2-6; cdr3_nt: TGCAGCGTTGATTTACAGGGAAAATCTGGGGCCAACGTCCTGACTTTC; cdr3_aa: CSVDLQGKSGANVLTF
d_call: -; clone_size: few; v_call: TRBV4-3; j_call: TRBJ2-1; cdr3_nt: TGCGCCAGCAGCCAAGAAGGGATTTTCCGGACTGAGCAGTTCTTC; cdr3_aa: CASSQEGIFRTEQFF
d_call: -; clone_size: -; v_call: TRBV29-1; j_call: TRBJ2-3; cdr3_nt: TGCTCCAGCCTAGGGAACACAGATACGCAGTATTTT; cdr3_aa: CSSLGNTDTQYF
d_call: -; clone_size: -; v_call: TRBV5-1; j_call: TRBJ1-6; cdr3_nt: TGCGCCAGCAGCGATCCTACAGGGACCTATAATTCACCCCTCCACTTT; cdr3_aa: CASSDPTGTYNSPLHF
d_call: -; clone_size: few; v_call: TRBV21-1; j_call: TRBJ1-6; cdr3_nt: TGTGCCAGCAGCAAGGAACCAATGGACAGGGGACCTCCACCCCTCCACTTT; cdr3_aa: CASSKEPMDRGPPPLHF
d_call: TRBD1; clone_size: many; v_call: TRBV5-8; j_call: TRBJ1-4; cdr3_nt: TGTGCCAGCAGCTTGCCAGGGGGTAATGAAAAACTGTTTTTT; cdr3_aa: CASSLPGGNEKLFF
d_call: -; clone_size: many; v_call: TRBV28; j_call: TRBJ2-7; cdr3_nt: TGTGCCAGCAGCCAGGGCGGCTGGGAGCAGTACTTC; cdr3_aa: CASSQGGWEQYF
d_call: -; clone_size: -; v_call: TRBV5-1; j_call: TRBJ2-3; cdr3_nt: TGCGCCAGCAGCGCAGGGAACACCAACACAGATACGCAGTATTTT; cdr3_aa: CASSAGNTNTDTQYF
d_call: -; clone_size: few; v_call: TRBV3-1; j_call: TRBJ1-3; cdr3_nt: TGTGCCAGCAGCCAAATTGGGGGAGACACCATATATTTT; cdr3_aa: CASSQIGGDTIYF
d_call: -; clone_size: -; v_call: TRBV5-1; j_call: TRBJ2-1; cdr3_nt: TGCGCCAGCAGGCAGGAGGGGGGGGGGCCGTGGAATGAGCAGTTCTTC; cdr3_aa: CASRQEGGGPWNEQFF
d_call: -; clone_size: -; v_call: TRBV28; j_call: TRBJ2-5; cdr3_nt: TGTGCCAGAACTAAGCGGGCAGGGGGGATGTACCAAGAGACCCAGTACTTC; cdr3_aa: CARTKRAGGMYQETQYF
d_call: TRBD1; clone_size: few; v_call: TRBV28; j_call: TRBJ1-5; cdr3_nt: TGTGCCACCTCAAGGGGACAGGCCATAATTCAGCCCCAGCATTTT; cdr3_aa: CATSRGQAIIQPQHF
d_call: -; clone_size: -; v_call: TRBV12-3/TRBV12-4; j_call: TRBJ1-2; cdr3_nt: TGTGCCAGCAGTTTAGGGGGTGGGGAGCATCGTGGCTACACCTTC; cdr3_aa: CASSLGGGEHRGYTF
d_call: -; clone_size: -; v_call: TRBV7-2; j_call: TRBJ2-1; cdr3_nt: TGTGCCAGCAGCCACCGCTTTACCTACAATGAGCAGTTCTTC; cdr3_aa: CASSHRFTYNEQFF
d_call: TRBD1; clone_size: few; v_call: TRBV29-1; j_call: TRBJ2-7; cdr3_nt: TGCAGCGTTAGGACAGGGGACCTCTACGAGCAGTACTTC; cdr3_aa: CSVRTGDLYEQYF
d_call: -; clone_size: few; v_call: TRBV19; j_call: TRBJ2-7; cdr3_nt: TGTGCCAGCGAGGCCGGCAGGGGCTACGAGCAGTACTTC; cdr3_aa: CASEAGRGYEQYF
d_call: -; clone_size: few; v_call: TRBV6-2/TRBV6-3; j_call: TRBJ2-1; cdr3_nt: TGTGCCAGCAGTTACTGGGGACTCGAGCAGTTCTTC; cdr3_aa: CASSYWGLEQFF
d_call: -; clone_size: few; v_call: TRBV7-2; j_call: TRBJ2-2; cdr3_nt: TGTGCCAGCAGCTTAGACTCGCTCAACACCGGGGAGCTGTTTTTT; cdr3_aa: CASSLDSLNTGELFF
d_call: -; clone_size: -; v_call: TRBV15; j_call: TRBJ1-5; cdr3_nt: TGTGCCACCAGCAGAGACCTGAATCAGCCCCAGCATTTT; cdr3_aa: CATSRDLNQPQHF
d_call: -; clone_size: -; v_call: TRBV7-2; j_call: TRBJ2-1; cdr3_nt: TGTGCCAGCGCTGTTTCGGGGGCTAGTGAGCAGTTCTTC; cdr3_aa: CASAVSGASEQFF
d_call: -; clone_size: few; v_call: TRBV15; j_call: TRBJ2-5; cdr3_nt: TGTGCCACCAGCAGAGACACCCGGACGACCCAGTACTTC; cdr3_aa: CATSRDTRTTQYF
d_call: -; clone_size: few; v_call: TRBV18; j_call: TRBJ1-1; cdr3_nt: TGTGCCAGCTCACCACAAAGCGGGGAGAACACTGAAGCTTTCTTT; cdr3_aa: CASSPQSGENTEAFF
d_call: TRBD2; clone_size: -; v_call: TRBV7-2; j_call: TRBJ2-3; cdr3_nt: TGTGCCAGCAGCTTAGCCGGAATTCGGGCGGGAGGGACAGATACGCAGTATTTT; cdr3_aa: CASSLAGIRAGGTDTQYF
d_call: TRBD1; clone_size: few; v_call: TRBV10-3; j_call: TRBJ2-1; cdr3_nt: TGTGCCATCAGTGAGTCGACAGGGGGGAATTACAATGAGCAGTTCTTC; cdr3_aa: CAISESTGGNYNEQFF
d_call: TRBD1; clone_size: few; v_call: TRBV7-2; j_call: TRBJ2-4; cdr3_nt: TGTGCCAGCAGCTTAGGGACAGGAGACAGGGGCATTCAGTACTTC; cdr3_aa: CASSLGTGDRGIQYF
d_call: -; clone_size: few; v_call: TRBV10-3; j_call: TRBJ1-3; cdr3_nt: TGTGCCATCAGTGAAGAGGTAGTAGGAAACACCATATATTTT; cdr3_aa: CAISEEVVGNTIYF